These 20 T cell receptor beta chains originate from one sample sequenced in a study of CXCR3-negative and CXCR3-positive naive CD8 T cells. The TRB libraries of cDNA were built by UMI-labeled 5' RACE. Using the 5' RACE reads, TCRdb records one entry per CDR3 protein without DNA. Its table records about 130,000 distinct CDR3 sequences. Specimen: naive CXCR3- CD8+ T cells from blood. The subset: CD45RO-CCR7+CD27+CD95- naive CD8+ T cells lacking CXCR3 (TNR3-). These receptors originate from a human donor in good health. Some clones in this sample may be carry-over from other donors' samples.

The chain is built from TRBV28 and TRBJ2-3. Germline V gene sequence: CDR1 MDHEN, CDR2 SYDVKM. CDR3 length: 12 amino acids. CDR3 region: CASSLLTDTQYF. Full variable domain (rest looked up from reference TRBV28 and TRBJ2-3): DVKVTQSSRYLVKRTGEKVFLECVQDMDHENMFWYRQDPGLGLRLIYFSYDVKMKEKGDIPEGYSVSREKKERFSLILESASTNQTSMYLCASSLLTDTQYFGPGTRLTVL.

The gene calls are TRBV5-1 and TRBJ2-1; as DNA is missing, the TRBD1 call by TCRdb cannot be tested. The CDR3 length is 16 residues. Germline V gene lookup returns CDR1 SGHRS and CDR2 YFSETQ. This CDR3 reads CASGAGTSSSYNEQFF.

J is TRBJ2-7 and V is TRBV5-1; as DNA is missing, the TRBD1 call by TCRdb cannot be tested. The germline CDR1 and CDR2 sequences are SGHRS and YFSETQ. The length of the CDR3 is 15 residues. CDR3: CASSLGRGPTYEQYF. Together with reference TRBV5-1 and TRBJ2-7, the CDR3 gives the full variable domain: KAGVTQTPRYLIKTRGQQVTLSCSPISGHRSVSWYQQTPGQGLQFLFEYFSETQRNKGNFPGRFSGRQFSNSRSEMNVSTLELGDSALYLCASSLGRGPTYEQYFGPGTRLTVT.

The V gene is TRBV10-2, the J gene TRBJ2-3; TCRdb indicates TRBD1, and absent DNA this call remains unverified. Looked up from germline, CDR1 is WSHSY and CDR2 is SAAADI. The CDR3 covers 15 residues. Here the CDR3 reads CASRPGGAGTDTQYF.

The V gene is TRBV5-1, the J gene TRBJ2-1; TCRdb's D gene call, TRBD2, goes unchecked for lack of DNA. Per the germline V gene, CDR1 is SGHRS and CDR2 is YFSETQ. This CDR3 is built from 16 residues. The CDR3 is CASSPQSLPTYNEQFF.

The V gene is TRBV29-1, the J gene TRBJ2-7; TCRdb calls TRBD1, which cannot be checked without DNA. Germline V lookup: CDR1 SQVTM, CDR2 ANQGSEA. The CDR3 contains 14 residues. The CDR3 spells CSVGGATGGGEQYF.

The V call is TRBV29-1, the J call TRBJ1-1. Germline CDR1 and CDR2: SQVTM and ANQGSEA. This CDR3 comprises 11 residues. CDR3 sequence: CSVERNTEAFF.

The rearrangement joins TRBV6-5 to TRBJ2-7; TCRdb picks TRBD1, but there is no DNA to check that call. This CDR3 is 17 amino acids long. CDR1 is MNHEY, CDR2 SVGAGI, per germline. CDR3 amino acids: CASSYRTLRQGVYEQYF.

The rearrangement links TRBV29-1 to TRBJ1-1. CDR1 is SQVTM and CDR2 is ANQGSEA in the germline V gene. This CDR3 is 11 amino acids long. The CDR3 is CSVVALGEAFF. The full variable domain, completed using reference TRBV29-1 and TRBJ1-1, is SAVISQKPSRDICQRGTSLTIQCQVDSQVTMMFWYRQQPGQSLTLIATANQGSEATYESGFVIDKFPISRPNLTFSTLTVSNMSPEDSSIYLCSVVALGEAFFGQGTRLTVV.

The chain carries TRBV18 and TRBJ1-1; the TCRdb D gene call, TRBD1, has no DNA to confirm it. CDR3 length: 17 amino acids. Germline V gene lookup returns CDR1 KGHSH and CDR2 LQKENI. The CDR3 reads CASSPPRQGEGNTEAFF.

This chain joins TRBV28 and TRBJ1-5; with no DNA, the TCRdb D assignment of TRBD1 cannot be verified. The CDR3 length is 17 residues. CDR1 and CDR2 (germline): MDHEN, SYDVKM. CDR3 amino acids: CASGSGQGVYINQPQHF.

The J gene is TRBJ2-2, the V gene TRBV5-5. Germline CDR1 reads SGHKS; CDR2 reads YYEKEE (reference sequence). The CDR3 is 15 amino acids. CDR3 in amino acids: CASSFGPANTGELFF. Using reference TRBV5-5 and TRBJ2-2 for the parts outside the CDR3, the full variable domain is DAGVTQSPTHLIKTRGQQVTLRCSPISGHKSVSWYQQVLGQGPQFIFQYYEKEERGRGNFPDRFSARQFPNYSSELNVNALLLGDSALYLCASSFGPANTGELFFGEGSRLTVL.

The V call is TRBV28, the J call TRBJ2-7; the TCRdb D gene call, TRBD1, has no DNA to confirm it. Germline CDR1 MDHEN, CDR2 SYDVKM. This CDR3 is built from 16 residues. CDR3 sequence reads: CASSLFGTGPYYEQYF.

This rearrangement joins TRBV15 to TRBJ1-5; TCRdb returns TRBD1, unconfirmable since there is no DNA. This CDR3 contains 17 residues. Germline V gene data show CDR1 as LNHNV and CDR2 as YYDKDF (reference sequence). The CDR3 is CATSRGGVWESNQPQHF.

The CDR3 sequence: CASSLSGNQPQHF. The chain combines TRBV27 with TRBJ1-5. The CDR3 covers 13 residues. Germline CDR1 MNHEY, CDR2 SMNVEV (reference sequence).

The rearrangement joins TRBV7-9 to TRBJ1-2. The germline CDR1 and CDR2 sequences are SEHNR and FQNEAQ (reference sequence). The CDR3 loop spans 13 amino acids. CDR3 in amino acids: CASSDNVADGYTF.

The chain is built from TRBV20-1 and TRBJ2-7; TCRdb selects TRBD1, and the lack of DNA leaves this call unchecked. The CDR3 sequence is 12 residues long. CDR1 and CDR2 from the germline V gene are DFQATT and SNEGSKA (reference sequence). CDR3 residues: CSATGQGHEQYF.

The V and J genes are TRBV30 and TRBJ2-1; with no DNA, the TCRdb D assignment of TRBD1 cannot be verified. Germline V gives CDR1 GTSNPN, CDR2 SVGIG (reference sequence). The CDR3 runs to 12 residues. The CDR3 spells CAWKGLGNEQFF. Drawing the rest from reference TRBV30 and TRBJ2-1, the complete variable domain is SQTIHQWPATLVQPVGSPLSLECTVEGTSNPNLYWYRQAAGRGLQLLFYSVGIGQISSEVPQNLSASRPQDRQFILSSKKLLLSDSGFYLCAWKGLGNEQFFGPGTRLTVL.

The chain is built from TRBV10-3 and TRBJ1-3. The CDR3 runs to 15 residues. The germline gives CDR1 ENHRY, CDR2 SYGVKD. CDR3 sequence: CAISESWNSGNTIYF.

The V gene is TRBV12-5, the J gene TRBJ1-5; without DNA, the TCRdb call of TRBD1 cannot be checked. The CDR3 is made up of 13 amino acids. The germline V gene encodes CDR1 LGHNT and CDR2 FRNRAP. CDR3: CVEGAYSNQPQHF.